This TCR beta chain was found in a study of cytomegalovirus exposure and HLA in healthy donors. Study-level points and caveats: Cytomegalovirus-associated TCR beta chains were listed, numbering roughly 150. In the roughly 120 validation repertoires, a later analysis found that first-cohort TCR clusters tended to co-occur. In vitro assays verified that a few CMV-associated chains recognized CMV antigens specifically.

Trimming cost V 3 bases and J 2 bases, with 16 bases left between them. This CDR3 is built from 15 residues. Germline CDR1 and CDR2: SQVTM and ANQGSEA. Profiling relied on immunoSEQ multiplex PCR, and the TCRdb table lists in-frame clones only, not all of them. This sample has more than 95,000 clones; roughly 95% occur once, and the top ten carry 1.7%. Worth noting for this clone: Its target is unknown.

Separate from the approximately 670-subject first cohort was the roughly 130-subject validation cohort, to which the donors belonged. The TCR originated in a young man in good health and CMV-seronegative. This chain links TRBV29-1 with TRBJ1-2, with D possibly being TRBD1 (6 bases). Input material: PBMCs. CDR3 loop: CSVDARGSNNYGYTF. The CDR3 DNA sequence: TGCAGCGTTGATGCCAGGGGAAGTAACAACTATGGCTACACCTTC.